This TCR beta chain was identified during a study of blood T cell repertoires in COVID-19. Profiling relied on immunoSEQ multiplex PCR, and the TCRdb table lists in-frame clones only, not all of them. The sample includes 30,000 to 40,000 clones, 87% of them seen just once. Looked up from germline, CDR1 is MDHEN and CDR2 is SYDVKM. The CDR3 has 12 residues. Trimming cost V 10 bases and J 2 bases, with 12 bases left between them. Sequencing was done on a sample of peripheral blood. This TCR was sampled from a man at least 80 years old with active COVID-19. This chain links TRBV28 with TRBJ2-7; D perhaps matches TRBD1 (6 bases). In DNA, the CDR3 is TGTGCCACACAGGGATACACCTACGAGCAGTACTTC. It yields the protein CATQGYTYEQYF. Complete variable domain (other parts from reference TRBV28 and TRBJ2-7): DVKVTQSSRYLVKRTGEKVFLECVQDMDHENMFWYRQDPGLGLRLIYFSYDVKMKEKGDIPEGYSVSREKKERFSLILESASTNQTSMYLCATQGYTYEQYFGPGTRLTVT.